This paragraph covers one T cell receptor beta chain sequence. CDR1 is SGHNT and CDR2 is YYREEE in the germline V gene (reference sequence). The CDR3 has 12 residues. V was cut by 4 bases and J by 13 bases, with 17 bases left in between. The data originate from a study of blood T cell repertoires in COVID-19. For the study at large: Acute and convalescent COVID-19 specimens originated in the United States, Italy and Spain. T cells, B-cell-depleted T cells, or PBMCs provided the cDNA or gDNA that served as material.

Authors' methods: Reference gene primer amplification yielded estimated nucleated cell counts. The table came from immunoSEQ multiplex PCR; TCRdb's copy has only in-frame clones and leaves some out. For V, J and clone size, that table is used; D and trimming come from the DNA. The sample consists of roughly 200,000 clones, 85% to 90% of them appearing once. The specimen sequenced was peripheral blood. The TCR comes from a man between 18 and 35 years old with active or convalescent COVID-19. The chain has TRBV5-4 and TRBJ2-5, with D possibly matching TRBD1 (5 bases). CDR3 in DNA: TGTGCCAGCAGCCAGGGCCCGGGTCCCGCGTACTTC. Protein product: CASSQGPGPAYF.